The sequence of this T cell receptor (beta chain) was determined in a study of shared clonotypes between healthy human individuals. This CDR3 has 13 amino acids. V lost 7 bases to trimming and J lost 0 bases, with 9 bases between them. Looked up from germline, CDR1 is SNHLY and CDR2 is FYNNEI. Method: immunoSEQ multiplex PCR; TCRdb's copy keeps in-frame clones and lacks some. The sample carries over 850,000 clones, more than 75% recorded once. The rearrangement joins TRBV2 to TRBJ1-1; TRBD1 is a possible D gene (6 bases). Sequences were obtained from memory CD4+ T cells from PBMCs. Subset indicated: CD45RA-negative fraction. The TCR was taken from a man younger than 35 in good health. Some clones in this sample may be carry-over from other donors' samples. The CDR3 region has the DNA TGTGCCAGCAATCGGGACATGAACACTGAAGCTTTCTTT. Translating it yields CASNRDMNTEAFF. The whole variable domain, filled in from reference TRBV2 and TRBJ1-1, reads EPEVTQTPSHQVTQMGQEVILRCVPISNHLYFYWYRQILGQKVEFLVSFYNNEISEKSEIFDDQFSVERPDGSNFTLKIRSTKLEDSAMYFCASNRDMNTEAFFGQGTRLTVV.